The clone carrying this T cell receptor beta chain was counted between two and nine times. What it binds is unknown. The data are from a study of CD8 T cells in ankylosing spondylitis. MiXCR was run by TCRdb on the 5' RACE reads, yielding one entry per CDR3 protein. The repertoire has hundreds of thousands of distinct CDR3 sequences, roughly 15% of them found once; the top ten carry about 0.94%. Study-wide points: Reports say disease-linked clones showed up significantly more in matched ankylosing spondylitis synovial fluid. A TCR beta motif made of 7 to 9 highly homologous variants seemed typical of ankylosing spondylitis blood.

The sequencing sample was made of blood, either unsorted or a sorted T cell fraction (not recorded which). This receptor was obtained from a male donor with ankylosing spondylitis.

CDR3 loop: CSARDSATPNIQYF. CDR3 nucleotide sequence: TGCAGTGCTAGAGATTCGGCCACCCCAAACATTCAGTACTTC. This chain connects TRBV20-1 to TRBJ2-4; unclear D gene. The CDR3 has 14 amino acids. The V gene's germline CDR1 is DFQATT and CDR2 SNEGSKA (reference sequence). The V end was cut by 0 bases, the J end by 6 bases, with 12 bases between.